This T cell receptor (beta chain) appears in the sequencing data of a study of CD8+ T cells in alopecia areata. About the research overall: Treated patients were given 5 to 10 mg oral tofacitinib twice daily. The study's findings and limits: Many expanded lesional clones remained in scalp and blood on tofacitinib. Because of a solitary nonresponder, the connection of baseline CD8+ expansion to response stays uncertain.

cDNA serving as the sequencing template came from extracted, reverse transcribed RNA. Clones were read by immunoSEQ multiplex PCR, and TCRdb kept only the in-frame ones, dropping some. The sample carries fewer than 250,000 clones, about three fifths recorded once. This clone was counted once. Its antigen is still unknown. CDR1 is LNHDA, CDR2 SQIVND, per germline (reference sequence). There are 16 residues in the CDR3. The treatment: oral pan-JAK inhibitor, 5-10 mg twice daily. This chain links TRBV19 with TRBJ2-5; D is tentatively TRBD1 or TRBD2 (5 bases each). The end of the DNA fits TRBJ2-7 better, so the J call may be wrong. Sequencing used CD4+ T cells sorted from blood, obtained at week 4, from a patient treated with tofacitinib. This sequence originates from a human donor with alopecia areata. DNA for the CDR3: TGTGCCAGTAGTAGCGGCCAGAGGGACGGGGCCTACGAGCAGTACTTC. As protein: CASSSGQRDGAYEQYF.